This TCR beta chain is drawn from a study of blood T cell repertoires in COVID-19. The overall study: There were acute and convalescent COVID-19 samples, and they came from the United States, Italy and Spain. T cells, B-cell-depleted T cells, or PBMCs provided the cDNA or gDNA that served as material.

One Seattle source followed patients from active infection through their disease course. The CDR3 length is 13 residues. V was shortened by 3 bases and J by 8 bases, with 10 bases between the two germline ends. Germline CDR1 is MNHEY and CDR2 is SMNVEV (reference sequence). In the source study's methods: Counts of nucleated cells, estimated from reference gene primer amplification, were obtained. Profiling relied on immunoSEQ multiplex PCR, and the TCRdb table lists in-frame clones only, not all of them. The V and J calls and clone size are taken from that table; D and trimming were inferred from the DNA. The table records 140,000 or so clones, around 83% of them present only once.

Sequencing was carried out using peripheral blood. This sequence originates from a young man with COVID-19, enrolled during active disease. V gene TRBV27 combines with J gene TRBJ2-2; D unresolved. The CDR3 coding sequence is TGTGCCAGCAGTTTTGGGCGTCAAGGGGAGCTGTTTTTT. Protein: CASSFGRQGELFF.